This T cell receptor (beta chain) was obtained from a study of Ad26.COV2.S vaccination and SARS-CoV-2 variants. As for the study in general: Participants got Ad26.COV2.S intramuscularly, once or twice 56 days apart. Findings of the study overall: Vaccine recipients and placebo recipients showed similar non-spike TCR breadth. Vaccinees reportedly had broad spike-specific CD8+ and CD4+ T cell responses.

TCRdb's copy holds only in-frame clones and misses some; the assay was immunoSEQ multiplex PCR. The repertoire holds more than 350,000 clones, around 90% seen once, with 10% to 15% in the top ten. Treatment noted: some 20 received Ad26.COV2.S at low or high dose, single or two shots; about 5 received placebo; per-sample allocation not given. The study sampled participants on day 63 after the first vaccine or placebo injection. This adult donor, from Boston, was 18-55 years old. A note on this clone: Antigen unknown.

V lost 0 bases to trimming and J lost 5 bases, with 17 bases between them. CDR3 length: 17 residues. Source: peripheral blood, taken in a trial of Ad26.COV2.S vaccine versus placebo. The sequence derives from a person aged 18-65 years who received the Ad26.COV2.S COVID-19 vaccine or a placebo. This chain connects TRBV5-3 to TRBJ1-4, with a weak D call TRBD1 (6 bases). TRBV5-3 is identified as an open reading frame with a role that is uncertain. The CDR3 DNA reads as TGTGCCAGAAGCTTGGAGTATCGGGGGCGGAAAAATGAAAAACTGTTTTTT. Translating it yields CARSLEYRGRKNEKLFF.